This T cell receptor beta chain was observed in a study of blood T cell repertoires in COVID-19. Study-level background: From the United States, Italy and Spain came samples of acute and convalescent COVID-19. Sample material is recorded as cDNA or gDNA derived from T cells, B-cell-depleted T cells, or PBMCs.

Enrolled during active infection, Seattle patients were then followed longitudinally. Germline V gene data show CDR1 as SGHKS and CDR2 as YYEKEE (reference sequence). The CDR3 loop spans 14 amino acids. Trimming pared 0 bases from V and 7 bases from J, leaving 11 bases between. Original methodology: From reference gene primer amplification, estimates of nucleated cell counts were derived. Profiled with immunoSEQ multiplex PCR; TCRdb holds only in-frame clones, not every one. The DNA was the basis for D and trimming; V, J and clone size are from that table. Of roughly 160,000 clones in the sample, 70% to 85% were seen once.

This clonotype originated in a man aged 80 or over with COVID-19, enrolled during active disease. The V and J genes are TRBV5-5 and TRBJ1-5; the D is unclear. Sequences were obtained from peripheral blood. CDR3 nucleotide sequence: TGTGCCAGCAGCTTGGTGGCAGCTAGGCAGCCCCAGCATTTT. It codes for CASSLVAARQPQHF. The full variable domain, in which reference TRBV5-5 and TRBJ1-5 provide the parts outside the CDR3, is DAGVTQSPTHLIKTRGQQVTLRCSPISGHKSVSWYQQVLGQGPQFIFQYYEKEERGRGNFPDRFSARQFPNYSSELNVNALLLGDSALYLCASSLVAARQPQHFGDGTRLSIL.